This TCR beta chain derives from a study of T cell changes during pregnancy in multiple sclerosis. The method was immunoSEQ multiplex PCR; TCRdb's version includes in-frame clones alone and lacks a portion of them. The table includes tens of thousands of clones, around nine tenths detected once. The CDR3 spans 16 residues. V was clipped by 0 bases and J by 6 bases; unmatched bases: 9. Germline V gene sequence: CDR1 GTSNPN, CDR2 SVGIG (reference sequence). The chain combines TRBV30 with TRBJ1-2, with 11 bases lining up with TRBD1. This clonotype was sampled from a female donor with multiple sclerosis, enrolled in a pregnancy study. Source: CD4+ T cells from peripheral blood mononuclear cells, taken before pregnancy. The CDR3 DNA sequence: TGTGCCTGGAGTGTAGGGGCGGACAGGGGGCTAAATGGCTACACCTTC. Translation: CAWSVGADRGLNGYTF.